This section outlines one TCR beta chain sequence together with its context. The data belong to a study of blood T cell repertoires in COVID-19. Looking at the study overall: In each case, the material was cDNA or gDNA derived from T cells, B-cell-depleted T cells, or PBMCs.

Per the original methods: By means of reference gene primer amplification, nucleated cell counts were estimated. Sequenced by immunoSEQ multiplex PCR; TCRdb stores in-frame clones only, minus some. V, J and clone size reflect that table, while D and trimming were determined from the DNA. In the table there are about 150,000 clones, approximately 84% of which are singletons. Germline values: CDR1 KGHSH, CDR2 LQKENI. V lost 6 bases, J lost 5 bases, and 7 bases stayed unmatched. The CDR3 covers 17 residues. The chain employs TRBV18 and TRBJ2-1; TRBD2 agrees at 16 bases. This clonotype was obtained from a man between 65 and 85 years old with acute or convalescent COVID-19. The specimen was peripheral blood. Here the CDR3 DNA reads TGTGCCAGCTCCCCTCCGGGACTAGCGGGAGGGCACAATGAGCAGTTCTTC. Its translation: CASSPPGLAGGHNEQFF.